Described below is a single TCR beta chain sequence and its context. Its antigen is currently unknown. This entry is derived from a study of response to subunit inactivated influenza vaccine. General observations from the study: Authors suggested each seasonal influenza vaccination recruits few new T cells.

One entry per CDR3 protein, called by TCRdb with MiXCR from the RT-PCR reads. The table shows about 180,000 distinct CDR3 sequences, with about 9.3% occurring only once. Trimming stripped 5 bases from V and 4 bases from J, with 18 bases between. The germline V gene encodes CDR1 DFQATT and CDR2 SNEGSKA (reference sequence). The CDR3 length is 14 residues. The TCR sequence derives from a man in his fifties who received an inactivated influenza vaccine. Here the sequenced sample was non-naive T cells sorted from PBMCs, taken on the day of vaccination. The V call is TRBV20-1, the J call TRBJ2-7; D might be TRBD1 or TRBD2, each matching 5 bases. The CDR3 sequence is CSAARDGIPYEQYF. For the CDR3, the DNA is TGCAGTGCTGCCCGGGACGGTATTCCATACGAGCAGTACTTC.